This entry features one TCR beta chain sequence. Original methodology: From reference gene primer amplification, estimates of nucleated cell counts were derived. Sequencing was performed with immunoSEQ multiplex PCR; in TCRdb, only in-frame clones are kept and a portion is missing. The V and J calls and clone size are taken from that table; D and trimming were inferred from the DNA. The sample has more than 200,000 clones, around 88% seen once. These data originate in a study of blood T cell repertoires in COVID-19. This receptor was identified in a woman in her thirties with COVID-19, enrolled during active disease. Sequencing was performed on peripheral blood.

Written as DNA, the CDR3 is TGTGCCAGCACGCTCGGTAGAACTAATTCACCCCTCCACTTT. Its translation: CASTLGRTNSPLHF. This sequence joins TRBV6-5 and TRBJ1-6; D remains ambiguous. The CDR3 contains 14 residues. The V and J ends lost 7 bases and 6 bases respectively, with 13 bases between them. Germline loops: CDR1 MNHEY, CDR2 SVGAGI.